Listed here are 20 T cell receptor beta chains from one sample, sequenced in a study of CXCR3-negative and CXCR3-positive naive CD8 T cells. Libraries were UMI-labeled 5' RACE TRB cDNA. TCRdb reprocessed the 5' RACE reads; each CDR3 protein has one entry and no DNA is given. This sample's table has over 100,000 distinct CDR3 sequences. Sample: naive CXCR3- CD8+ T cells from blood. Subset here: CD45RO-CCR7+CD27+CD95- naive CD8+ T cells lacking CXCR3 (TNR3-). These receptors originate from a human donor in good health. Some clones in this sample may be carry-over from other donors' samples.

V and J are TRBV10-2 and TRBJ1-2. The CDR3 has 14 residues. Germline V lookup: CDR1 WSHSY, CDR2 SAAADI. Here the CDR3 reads CASSESTGYYGYTF.

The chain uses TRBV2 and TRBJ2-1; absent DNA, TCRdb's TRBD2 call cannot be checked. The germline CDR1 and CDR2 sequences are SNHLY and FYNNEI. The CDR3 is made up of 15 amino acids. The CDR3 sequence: CASRGLAATYNEQFF.

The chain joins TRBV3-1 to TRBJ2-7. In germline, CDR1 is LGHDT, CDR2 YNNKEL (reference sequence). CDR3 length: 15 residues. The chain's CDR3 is CASSQDWYSSYEQYF.

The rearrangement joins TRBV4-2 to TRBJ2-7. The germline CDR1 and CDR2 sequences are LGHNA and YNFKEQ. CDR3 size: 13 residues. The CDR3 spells CASSPSKTDEQYF.

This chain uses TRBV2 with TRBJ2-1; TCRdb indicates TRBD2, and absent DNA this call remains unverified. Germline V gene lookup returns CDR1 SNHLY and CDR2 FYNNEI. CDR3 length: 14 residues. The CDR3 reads CASSEGLAGPEQFF.

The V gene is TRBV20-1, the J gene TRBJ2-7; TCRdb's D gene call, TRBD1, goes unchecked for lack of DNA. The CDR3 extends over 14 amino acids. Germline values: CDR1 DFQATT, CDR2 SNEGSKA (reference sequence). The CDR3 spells CSASGTGPYYEQYF.

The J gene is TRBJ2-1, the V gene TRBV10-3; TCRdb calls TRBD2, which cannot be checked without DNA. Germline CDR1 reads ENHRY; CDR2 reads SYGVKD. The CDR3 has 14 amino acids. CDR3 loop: CATGASGGDNEQFF.

CDR3 loop: CASSLLGGGAYNEQFF. V and J are TRBV7-3 and TRBJ2-1; TCRdb proposes TRBD2, but this gene call is untestable without DNA. This CDR3 comprises 16 residues. From germline, CDR1 is SGHTA and CDR2 FQGTGA. Combining the CDR3 with reference TRBV7-3 and TRBJ2-1 gives the whole variable domain GAGVSQTPSNKVTEKGKYVELRCDPISGHTALYWYRQSLGQGPEFLIYFQGTGAADDSGLPNDRFFAVRPEGSVSTLKIQRTERGDSAVYLCASSLLGGGAYNEQFFGPGTRLTVL.

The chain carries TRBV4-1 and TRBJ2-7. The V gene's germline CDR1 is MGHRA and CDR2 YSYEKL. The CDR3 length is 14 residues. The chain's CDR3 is CASSQADRSYEQYF.

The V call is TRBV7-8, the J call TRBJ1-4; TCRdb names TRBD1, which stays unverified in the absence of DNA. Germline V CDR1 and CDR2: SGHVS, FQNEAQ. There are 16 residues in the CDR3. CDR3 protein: CASSGMGAYLGEKLFF.

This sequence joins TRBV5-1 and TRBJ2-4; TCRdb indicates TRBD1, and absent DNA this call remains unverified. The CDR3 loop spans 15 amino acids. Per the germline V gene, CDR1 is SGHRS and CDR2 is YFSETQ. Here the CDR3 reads CARNSFGGAKNIQYF.

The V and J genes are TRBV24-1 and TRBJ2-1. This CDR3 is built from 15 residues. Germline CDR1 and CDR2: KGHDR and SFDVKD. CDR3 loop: CATSGGDIPYNEQFF.

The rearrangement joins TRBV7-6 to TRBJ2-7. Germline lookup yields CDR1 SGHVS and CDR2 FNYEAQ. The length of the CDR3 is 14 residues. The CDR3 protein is CASSISGTTYEQYF. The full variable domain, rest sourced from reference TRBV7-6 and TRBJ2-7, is GAGVSQSPRYKVTKRGQDVALRCDPISGHVSLYWYRQALGQGPEFLTYFNYEAQQDKSGLPNDRFSAERPEGSISTLTIQRTEQRDSAMYRCASSISGTTYEQYFGPGTRLTVT.

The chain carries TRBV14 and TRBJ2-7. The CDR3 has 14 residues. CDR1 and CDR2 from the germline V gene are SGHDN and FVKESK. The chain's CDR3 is CASSQVNRAYEQYF.

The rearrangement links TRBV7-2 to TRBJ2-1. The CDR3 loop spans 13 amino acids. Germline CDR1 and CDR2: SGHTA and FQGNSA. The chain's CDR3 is CASSGNYTNEQFF.

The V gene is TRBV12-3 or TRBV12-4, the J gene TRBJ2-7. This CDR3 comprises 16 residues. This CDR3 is CASSYGRALDSYEQYF.

The CDR3 spells CSVEDLGGGSSYEQYF. The chain is built from TRBV29-1 and TRBJ2-7; with no DNA, the TCRdb D assignment of TRBD1 cannot be verified. Germline loops: CDR1 SQVTM, CDR2 ANQGSEA. The CDR3 runs to 16 residues.

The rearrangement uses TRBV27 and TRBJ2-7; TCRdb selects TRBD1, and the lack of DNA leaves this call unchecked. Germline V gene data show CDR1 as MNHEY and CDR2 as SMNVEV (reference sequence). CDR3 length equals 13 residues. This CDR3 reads CASSLAGNYEQYF.

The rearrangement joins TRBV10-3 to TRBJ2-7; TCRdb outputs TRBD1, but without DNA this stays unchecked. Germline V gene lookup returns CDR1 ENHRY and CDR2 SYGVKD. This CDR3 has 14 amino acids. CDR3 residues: CAVAGTVDLLEQYF.

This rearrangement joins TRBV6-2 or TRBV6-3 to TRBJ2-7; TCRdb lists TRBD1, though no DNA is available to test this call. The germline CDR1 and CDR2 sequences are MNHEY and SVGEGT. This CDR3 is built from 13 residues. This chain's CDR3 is CASSWDREVEQYF.